In its sample, the clone carrying this T cell receptor beta chain was seen a few times. As yet, its antigen is unknown. The TCR beta cDNA libraries contained unique molecular identifiers. T cells numbering about 0.85 to 11 million yielded cDNA molecules that totaled approximately 500,000. TCRdb reprocessed the PCR reads with MiXCR, giving one entry per CDR3 protein. The sample lists hundreds of thousands of distinct CDR3 sequences, 59% seen once, with about 11% in the top ten. This sample is part of a study of post-analysis software for immune sequencing data. The CDR3 contains 13 residues. Trimming took 0 bases from V and 4 from J, leaving 4 bases between them. Germline CDR1 reads LGHNA; CDR2 reads YSLEER. Overall study findings and caveats: Higher frequency in patients than in controls was seen for roughly five TRBV segments, with TRBV5-6, TRBV5-1 and TRBV20-1 among them.

Sequenced material: blood. The gene calls are TRBV4-3 and TRBJ1-3; D uncertain. The source of this sequence is a girl aged 2 to 9 with multiple sclerosis. The CDR3 is CASSQERGNTIYF. The CDR3 DNA reads TGCGCCAGCAGCCAAGAACGAGGAAACACCATATATTTT.